This T cell receptor beta chain is from a study of a mutant IDH1 vaccine in newly diagnosed glioma. In the study overall: The start of vaccination came 4-6 weeks after radiotherapy alone, or with temozolomide cycles. The treated population exhibited a male proportion of about 62%, a female proportion of roughly 40%, and a mean age of about 40 years.

As regards this clone: Its antigen remains unknown.

Only in-frame clones appear in the TCRdb table, and some are missing; sequencing was by immunoSEQ multiplex PCR. The sample shows around 50,000 clones, about 90% of them seen only once. V lost 1 base and J 0 bases, leaving 3 bases between the germline ends. The CDR3 is made up of 13 amino acids. Germline values: CDR1 LGHNA, CDR2 YSLEER. Time point indicated: week 5, during vaccination. Doses comprised 300 ug of mutant IDH1 20-mer peptide each, plus topical imiquimod. Study-wide points: Pseudoprogression appeared unlinked to shifts in leading peripheral T cell clonotypes.

Specimen: PBMCs, collected from a glioma patient whose treatment included an IDH1 peptide vaccine. The V call is TRBV4-3, the J call TRBJ1-1; D unresolved. The receptor's source is a woman aged 40-49 years with glioma. The CDR3 DNA reads as TGCGCCAGCAGCCAAGCAGTGAACACTGAAGCTTTCTTT. Protein product: CASSQAVNTEAFF.